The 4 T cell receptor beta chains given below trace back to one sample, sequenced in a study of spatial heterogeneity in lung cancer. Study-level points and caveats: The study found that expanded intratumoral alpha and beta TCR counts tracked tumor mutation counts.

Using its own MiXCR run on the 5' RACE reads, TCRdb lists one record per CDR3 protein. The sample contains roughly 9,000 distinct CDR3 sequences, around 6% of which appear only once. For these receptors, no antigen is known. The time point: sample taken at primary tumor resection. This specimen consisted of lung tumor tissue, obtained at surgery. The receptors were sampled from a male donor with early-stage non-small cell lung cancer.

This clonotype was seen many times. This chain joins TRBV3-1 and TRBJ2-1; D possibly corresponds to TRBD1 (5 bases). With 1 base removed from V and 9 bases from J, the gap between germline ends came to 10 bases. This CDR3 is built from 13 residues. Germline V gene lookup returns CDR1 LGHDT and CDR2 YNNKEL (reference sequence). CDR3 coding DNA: TGTGCCAGCAGCCAAGGCAGGGTGACTGAGCAGTTCTTC. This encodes CASSQGRVTEQFF.

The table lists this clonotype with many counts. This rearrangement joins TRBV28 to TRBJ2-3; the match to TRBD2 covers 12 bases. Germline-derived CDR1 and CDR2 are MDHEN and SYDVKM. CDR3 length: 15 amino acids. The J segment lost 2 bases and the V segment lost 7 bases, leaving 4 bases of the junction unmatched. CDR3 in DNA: TGTGCCAGCACCCCTAGCGGGGGGGCCACAGATACGCAGTATTTT. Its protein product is CASTPSGGATDTQYF.

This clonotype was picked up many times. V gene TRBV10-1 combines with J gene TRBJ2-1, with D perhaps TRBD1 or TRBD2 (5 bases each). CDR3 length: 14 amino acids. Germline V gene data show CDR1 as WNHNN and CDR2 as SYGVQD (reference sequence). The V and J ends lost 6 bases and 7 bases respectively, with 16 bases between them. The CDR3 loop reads CASSGTVRENEQFF. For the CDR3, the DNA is TGCGCCAGCAGCGGGACGGTAAGGGAGAATGAGCAGTTCTTC.

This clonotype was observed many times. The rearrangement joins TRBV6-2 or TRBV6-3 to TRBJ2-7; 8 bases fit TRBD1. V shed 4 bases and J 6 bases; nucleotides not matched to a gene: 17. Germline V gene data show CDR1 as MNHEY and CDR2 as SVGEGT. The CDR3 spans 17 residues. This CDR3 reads CASSSGDRGPATSEQYV. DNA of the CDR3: TGTGCCAGCAGTTCCGGAGACAGGGGCCCAGCTACCTCCGAGCAGTACGTC.